Listed below are T cell receptor beta chains from one sample, sequenced in a study of shared clonotypes between healthy human individuals. Measured with immunoSEQ multiplex PCR; TCRdb has only the in-frame clones, and not every one. This sample yields some 1.4 million clones, of which around 97% are seen a single time; roughly 1.1% belongs to the top ten. Sequencing was carried out using naive CD4+ T cells sorted from blood. The receptors stem from a man aged 30 to 45 in good health. The CDR3 runs from the conserved cysteine through the conserved F or W. Each record gives: V gene, D gene, clone size, J gene, CDR3 protein, CDR3 DNA. D genes are given only for firm matches. Clone size appears in some rows only: once, few, many, or a class for an expanded clone.

TRBV5-4	TRBD2	NA	TRBJ2-7	CASSSTTSGRGEQYF	TGTGCCAGCAGCTCAACAACTAGCGGGAGGGGTGAGCAGTACTTC
TRBV28	NA	NA	TRBJ2-1	CAGGQSSYNEQFF	TGTGCCGGCGGACAGAGCTCCTACAATGAGCAGTTCTTC
TRBV18	NA	NA	TRBJ2-5	CASSPLFQETQYF	TGTGCCAGCTCACCACTTTTCCAAGAGACCCAGTACTTC
TRBV6-5	TRBD2	NA	TRBJ2-5	CASSSNGGRGETQYF	TGTGCCAGCAGTTCCAACGGCGGGAGGGGAGAGACCCAGTACTTC
TRBV4-3	NA	NA	TRBJ1-2	CASSQDWGAGGYTF	TGCGCCAGCAGCCAAGACTGGGGCGCGGGTGGCTACACCTTC
TRBV7-9	NA	NA	TRBJ2-7	CASRLEEKPYEQYF	TGTGCCAGCAGACTCGAGGAGAAACCCTACGAGCAGTACTTC
TRBV28	NA	NA	TRBJ2-7	CASSPPWGRVSYEQYF	TGTGCCAGCAGCCCTCCATGGGGGCGGGTTTCCTACGAGCAGTACTTC
TRBV4-3	NA	NA	TRBJ2-2	CASSQHWEQGPYTGELFF	TGCGCCAGCAGCCAGCACTGGGAGCAGGGGCCATACACCGGGGAGCTGTTTTTT
TRBV6-4	TRBD2	NA	TRBJ2-1	CASSGGLDNEQFF	TGTGCCAGCAGTGGGGGACTAGACAATGAGCAGTTCTTC
TRBV9	TRBD2	NA	TRBJ2-2	CASSPSGRAYERVGELFF	TGTGCCAGCAGCCCTAGCGGGAGGGCCTATGAGAGGGTCGGGGAGCTGTTTTTT
TRBV10-3	NA	NA	TRBJ2-7	CAISEFGEQYF	TGTGCCATCAGTGAGTTTGGGGAGCAGTACTTC
TRBV18	TRBD1	NA	TRBJ2-7	CASSPTGPEQYF	TGTGCCAGCTCACCGACAGGGCCCGAGCAGTACTTC
TRBV28	NA	NA	TRBJ2-1	CASSSTAGEQFF	TGTGCCAGCAGTTCAACCGCAGGTGAGCAGTTCTTC
TRBV6-5	NA	once	TRBJ1-1	CASSRQDGTEAFF	TGTGCCAGCAGTAGACAGGATGGGACTGAAGCTTTCTTT
TRBV5-4	NA	NA	TRBJ2-7	CASSLEFVAANEQYF	TGTGCCAGCAGCTTGGAGTTTGTGGCCGCGAACGAGCAGTACTTC
TRBV11-2	TRBD2	NA	TRBJ2-3	CASSPPLGLAGYADTQYF	TGTGCCAGCAGCCCTCCCCTCGGGCTAGCGGGATACGCAGATACGCAGTATTTT
TRBV28	TRBD2	NA	TRBJ2-1	CASAGTSVNEQFF	TGTGCCAGCGCCGGGACTAGCGTCAATGAGCAGTTCTTC
TRBV28	TRBD1	NA	TRBJ1-1	CASSPAGRTGSDFF	TGTGCCAGCAGTCCGGCGGGGCGGACAGGCTCGGATTTCTTT
TRBV5-1	TRBD1	NA	TRBJ1-1	CASSGDRGLNTEAFF	TGCGCCAGCAGCGGGGACAGGGGGCTGAACACTGAAGCTTTCTTT
TRBV2	TRBD2	once	TRBJ2-3	CASSEAGVRYTQYF	TGTGCCAGCAGTGAGGCGGGAGTCAGATATACGCAGTATTTT
TRBV5-1	NA	NA	TRBJ2-7	CASTTGGNSYEQYF	TGCGCCAGCACCACCGGAGGGAACTCCTACGAGCAGTACTTC
TRBV10-3	NA	NA	TRBJ1-1	CAISESGVRAFF	TGTGCCATCAGTGAGTCTGGGGTGCGTGCTTTCTTT
TRBV7-9	TRBD2	NA	TRBJ2-2	CASSQLAGAKTGELFF	TGTGCCAGCAGCCAACTAGCGGGAGCGAAGACCGGGGAGCTGTTTTTT
TRBV5-4	NA	NA	TRBJ2-6	CASSLAKSGANVLTF	TGTGCCAGCAGCTTGGCAAAATCTGGGGCCAACGTCCTGACTTTC
TRBV5-1	TRBD1	NA	TRBJ2-2	CASSRGYGQGSFGTGELFF	TGCGCCAGCAGCCGCGGCTATGGACAGGGGAGTTTCGGCACCGGGGAGCTGTTTTTT
TRBV18	NA	NA	TRBJ1-1	CASSPQGTNTEAFF	TGTGCCAGCTCACCACAGGGAACGAACACTGAAGCTTTCTTT
TRBV18	NA	NA	TRBJ2-5	CASSPPGRETQYF	TGTGCCAGCTCACCACCGGGTAGGGAGACCCAGTACTTC
TRBV5-1	TRBD1	once	TRBJ1-1	CASRTADRGEAFF	TGCGCCAGCAGGACAGCGGACAGGGGTGAAGCTTTCTTT
TRBV11-1	TRBD2	once	TRBJ2-1	CASSLVSGIDNEQFF	TGTGCCAGCAGCTTAGTCAGCGGGATCGACAATGAGCAGTTCTTC
TRBV2	TRBD1	NA	TRBJ2-5	CASQGQAGETQYF	TGTGCCAGCCAGGGACAGGCGGGAGAGACCCAGTACTTC
TRBV7-3	TRBD1	NA	TRBJ2-6	CASSLTTGQGAYVLTF	TGTGCCAGCAGCTTAACAACAGGACAGGGGGCTTACGTCCTGACTTTC
TRBV11-2	NA	NA	TRBJ2-7	CASSLYRRWGYEQYF	TGTGCCAGCAGCTTGTACAGGCGTTGGGGTTACGAGCAGTACTTC
TRBV11-2	TRBD1	NA	TRBJ1-3	CASSRTGSGNTIYF	TGTGCCAGCAGCCGGACAGGCTCTGGAAACACCATATATTTT
TRBV11-2	NA	NA	TRBJ2-7	CASSLDAYFVIGGYEQYF	TGTGCCAGCAGCTTAGACGCCTACTTCGTGATCGGCGGCTACGAGCAGTACTTC
TRBV7-6	NA	NA	TRBJ1-1	CASSLWGWGQLNTEAFF	TGTGCCAGCAGCTTGTGGGGCTGGGGGCAATTGAACACTGAAGCTTTCTTT
TRBV5-1	NA	NA	TRBJ2-7	CASSPDQRVYPEEQYF	TGCGCCAGCAGCCCGGATCAGCGGGTCTATCCGGAAGAGCAGTACTTC
TRBV5-1	NA	once	TRBJ2-7	CASSAQGPTVSEQYF	TGCGCCAGCAGCGCACAGGGACCCACCGTTTCCGAGCAGTACTTC
TRBV7-2	NA	NA	TRBJ2-7	CASRSREPYEQYF	TGTGCCAGCAGGTCCAGAGAGCCCTACGAGCAGTACTTC
TRBV28	NA	NA	TRBJ1-5	CASSSVNQPQHF	TGTGCCAGCAGCTCCGTTAATCAGCCCCAGCATTTT
TRBV18	TRBD1	NA	TRBJ2-5	CASSPRTGVRETQYF	TGTGCCAGCTCACCAAGGACAGGGGTCAGAGAGACCCAGTACTTC
TRBV6-1	TRBD2	NA	TRBJ2-7	CASILGLAGIYEQYF	TGTGCCAGCATTCTGGGCCTAGCGGGAATCTACGAGCAGTACTTC
TRBV27	TRBD2	NA	TRBJ2-1	CASSPGLAGFEQFF	TGTGCCAGCAGTCCGGGACTAGCGGGATTTGAGCAGTTCTTC
TRBV4-2	NA	NA	TRBJ2-6	CASSPTLVAGANVLTF	TGTGCCAGCAGCCCCACACTTGTTGCAGGGGCCAACGTCCTGACTTTC
TRBV6-5	NA	NA	TRBJ2-5	CASRRLLQETQYF	TGTGCCAGCAGGAGACTCCTCCAAGAGACCCAGTACTTC
TRBV29-1	TRBD2	NA	TRBJ2-1	CSVGGLLAGGKGSYNEQFF	TGCAGCGTTGGCGGGTTATTAGCGGGAGGGAAGGGGTCCTACAATGAGCAGTTCTTC
TRBV28	NA	NA	TRBJ1-1	CASSLPNTEAFF	TGTGCCAGCAGTTTACCAAACACTGAAGCTTTCTTT